This entry is about one TCR beta chain. What it binds is unknown. Combining a sample-barcoded 5' primer with a J-beta primer mix, a second PCR ran for about 7 to 11 cycles. Each cDNA molecule, via a template-switch adaptor with 12 random nucleotides, was tagged. MiXCR, applied by TCRdb to the 5' RACE reads, yields one record per CDR3 protein. The sample has 600,000 or so distinct CDR3 sequences, around 48% seen once. There are 13 residues in the CDR3. V was shortened by 6 bases and J by 2 bases, with 9 bases between the two germline ends. Germline CDR1 reads LNHNV; CDR2 reads YYDKDF (reference sequence). The source of the sample is a study of blood T cells in healthy people across ages. Study-wide points: Across the age range, TCR beta diversity per million T cells fell in a roughly linear way. The unsorted PBMCs prevented any conclusive comparison of naive versus antigen-experienced cells.

The sequencing input was blood. The chain is built from TRBV15 and TRBJ2-3; D not resolved. This clonotype was sampled from a man at least 80 years old in good health. Written as DNA, the CDR3 is TGTGCCACCAGTAACGATTTCACAGATACGCAGTATTTT. Translated: CATSNDFTDTQYF.